The entry below describes one T cell receptor (beta chain). Its antigen is not identified. Unique molecular identifier tags were affixed to discrete cDNA molecules. TCRdb used MiXCR to reprocess the 5' RACE reads, holding one entry per CDR3 protein. The sample includes around 80,000 distinct CDR3 sequences, roughly 15% seen only once; the top ten take about 1.4%. This entry belongs to a study of early T cells in non-severe SARS-CoV-2 infection. Study details: Sequenced material consisted of bulk RNA (from unsorted whole blood), and chains were unpaired.

Broader study findings: VDJdb matching, biased toward anti-spike CD8 responses, missed private and CD4 specificities.

This CDR3 contains 16 residues. The V gene lost 1 base and the J gene lost 0 bases, with 13 bases spanning the gap. The germline CDR1 and CDR2 sequences are SGHAT and FQNNGV. This clonotype originated in an adult who was a healthcare worker with PCR-confirmed SARS-CoV-2 infection or an uninfected control (not recorded which). What was sequenced was whole blood. The chain has TRBV11-2 and TRBJ2-7; weak D call: TRBD2 (6 bases). The CDR3 bases are TGTGCCAGCAGCTTAGGCCCGGGGGTTAACTCCTACGAGCAGTACTTC. This codes for CASSLGPGVNSYEQYF.